What follows is one T cell receptor (beta chain) and its context. The target antigen is unknown. V lost 8 bases and J lost 1, with 18 bases in between. Germline lookup yields CDR1 GTSNPN and CDR2 SVGIG (reference sequence). The CDR3 spans 15 residues. The sample comes from a study of cytomegalovirus exposure and HLA in healthy donors. Broader study findings: A missense DCLRE1C variant was associated with V- and J-gene trimming of TCR beta chains in a later analysis, and an independent cohort replicated the association. Analyses of presence/absence relied on an assumption of roughly uniform sequencing depth across donors.

The PCR had 60 Vbeta and 13 Jbeta primers. Sequencing was performed with immunoSEQ multiplex PCR; in TCRdb, only in-frame clones are kept and a portion is missing. In all, the sample yields about 48,000 clones. The V call is TRBV30, the J call TRBJ2-4; perhaps TRBD2 as D (7 bases). The source is a woman aged 40 to 50 in good health and CMV-seronegative. Source material: PBMCs. CDR3 sequence: CAGGGRFMAKNIQYF. CDR3 nucleotides: TGTGCCGGGGGGGGGCGGTTTATGGCCAAAAACATTCAGTACTTC. Full variable domain (remainder filled in from reference TRBV30 and TRBJ2-4): SQTIHQWPATLVQPVGSPLSLECTVEGTSNPNLYWYRQAAGRGLQLLFYSVGIGQISSEVPQNLSASRPQDRQFILSSKKLLLSDSGFYLCAGGGRFMAKNIQYFGAGTRLSVL.